What follows describes a single T cell receptor beta chain. Antigen specificity is unknown. This sample was included in a study of T cell responses to AZD1222 COVID-19 vaccine. Second-dose timings of about 4 or about 12 weeks were pooled. Clones were read by immunoSEQ multiplex PCR, and TCRdb kept only the in-frame ones, dropping some. The table has about 270,000 clones, 90% to 95% seen once; the top ten hold roughly 0.6%. Notes on the study in general: It was only six AZD1222 recipients who were seropositive at baseline.

This clonotype was obtained from an adult who received the AZD1222 COVID-19 vaccine. The sample here was peripheral blood, taken 28 days after the second AZD1222 dose.

CDR3 sequence: CASSENEAGVAAGYTF. In nucleotides, the CDR3 is TGTGCCAGCAGTGAAAATGAGGCTGGGGTCGCCGCTGGCTACACCTTC. This chain uses TRBV2 with TRBJ1-2; D uncertain. This CDR3 has 16 residues. Trimming removed 2 bases from V and 7 bases from J, with 20 bases in between. Germline assignment: CDR1 SNHLY and CDR2 FYNNEI.